The entry below describes one T cell receptor (beta chain). TCRdb analysed the multiplex PCR reads with MiXCR anew, one entry per CDR3 protein. In the table there are tens of thousands of distinct CDR3 sequences, about 40% of which are singletons. Germline V CDR1 and CDR2: SGHDT, YYEEEE. The V end lost 0 bases, the J end lost 4 bases, and 10 bases lay between the germline ends. CDR3 length: 14 residues. The sample comes from a study of breast tumors, draining lymph nodes, adjacent tissues. The receptor comes from a female donor with breast cancer. Some clones in this sample may be carry-over from other donors' samples. What was sequenced was breast tumor tissue. The genes are TRBV5-6 and TRBJ1-1; D unresolved. This chain's CDR3 is CASSLEGSATEAFF. CDR3 DNA: TGTGCCAGCAGCTTGGAAGGGTCGGCCACTGAAGCTTTCTTT.